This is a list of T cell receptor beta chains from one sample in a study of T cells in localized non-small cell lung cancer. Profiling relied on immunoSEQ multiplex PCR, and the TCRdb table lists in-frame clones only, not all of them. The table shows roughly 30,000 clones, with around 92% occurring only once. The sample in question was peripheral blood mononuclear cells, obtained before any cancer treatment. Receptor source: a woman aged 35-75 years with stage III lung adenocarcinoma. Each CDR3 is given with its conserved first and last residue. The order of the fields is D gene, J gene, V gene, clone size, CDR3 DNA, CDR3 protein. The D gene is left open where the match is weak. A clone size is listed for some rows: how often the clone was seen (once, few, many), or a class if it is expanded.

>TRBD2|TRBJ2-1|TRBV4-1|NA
TGCGCCAGCAGCCAAATAACCGGGACTAGCGAGCGGAGCTCCTACAATGAGCAGTTCTTC
CASSQITGTSERSSYNEQFF
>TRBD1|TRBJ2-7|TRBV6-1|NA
TGTGCCAGCAGTGAGGGACAGGGTAGCTCCTACGAGCAGTACTTC
CASSEGQGSSYEQYF
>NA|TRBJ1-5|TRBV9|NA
TGTGCCAGCAGCGTAGAGCAGGGGCCGAATCAGCCCCAGCATTTT
CASSVEQGPNQPQHF
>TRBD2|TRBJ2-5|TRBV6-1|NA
TGTGCCAGCAGTGAACCCCTAGCGGGGCGGCTCCAAGAGACCCAGTACTTC
CASSEPLAGRLQETQYF
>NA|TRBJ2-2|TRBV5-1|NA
TGCGCCAGCAGCTTGGCCGATAGGGACACCGGGGAGCTGTTTTTT
CASSLADRDTGELFF
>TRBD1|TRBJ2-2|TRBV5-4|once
TGTGCCAGCACCTGGGACAGGGGAAACACCGGGGAGCTGTTTTTT
CASTWDRGNTGELFF
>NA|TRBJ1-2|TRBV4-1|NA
TGCGCCAGCAGCTCACCCGGCAGATATGGCTACACCTTC
CASSSPGRYGYTF
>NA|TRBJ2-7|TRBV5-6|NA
TGTGCCAGCAGCTTCGGGCGGGGTTACGAGCAGTACTTC
CASSFGRGYEQYF
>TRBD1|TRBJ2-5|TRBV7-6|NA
TGTGCCAGCAGCTTCTGGACAGGGGAGGGGGAGACCCAGTACTTC
CASSFWTGEGETQYF
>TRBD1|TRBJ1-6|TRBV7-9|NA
TGTGCCACGGGGACAGGGGGCTCACCCCTCCACTTT
CATGTGGSPLHF
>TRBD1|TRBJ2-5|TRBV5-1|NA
TGCGCCAGCAGCTGGGGACAGGGGCGGGAGACCCAGTACTTC
CASSWGQGRETQYF
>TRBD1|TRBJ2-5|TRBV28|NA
TGTGCCAGCAGTCGACAGGGGGCGGAGACCCAGTACTTC
CASSRQGAETQYF
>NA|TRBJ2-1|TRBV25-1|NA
TGTGCCAGCAGTGACCTATACCCCGGGACACCGGGGCCTGGTGAGCAGTTCTTC
CASSDLYPGTPGPGEQFF
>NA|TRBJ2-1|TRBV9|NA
TGTGCCAGCAGCGTAGATGGAGGGGGAACCTACAATGAGCAGTTCTTC
CASSVDGGGTYNEQFF
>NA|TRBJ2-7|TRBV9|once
TGTGCCAGCAGCGTAGGGGTAGCGGACGTGGAGGAGCAGTACTTC
CASSVGVADVEEQYF
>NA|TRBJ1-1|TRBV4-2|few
TGTGCCAGCAGCCCAGGGCTCCGCACTGAAGCTTTCTTT
CASSPGLRTEAFF
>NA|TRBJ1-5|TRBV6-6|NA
TGTGCCAGCCGGGCCGGAAATCAGCCCCAGCATTTT
CASRAGNQPQHF
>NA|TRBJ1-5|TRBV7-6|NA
TGTGCCAGCAGCTTAGCGCAGGATCAGCCCCAGCATTTT
CASSLAQDQPQHF
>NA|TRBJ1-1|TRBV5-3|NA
TGTGCCAGAAGCCAGTCGCCCGGAACGGGATTCCTGAACACTGAAGCTTTCTTT
CARSQSPGTGFLNTEAFF
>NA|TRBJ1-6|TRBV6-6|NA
TGTGCCAGCAGAACCTCCGCCTATAATTCACCCCTCCACTTT
CASRTSAYNSPLHF
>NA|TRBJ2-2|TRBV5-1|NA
TGCGCCAGCGGTGACCTTGTGGCCGGGGAGCTGTTTTTT
CASGDLVAGELFF
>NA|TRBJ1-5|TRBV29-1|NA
TGCAGCGTTGTCCGAGTCCCATATCAGCCCCAGCATTTT
CSVVRVPYQPQHF
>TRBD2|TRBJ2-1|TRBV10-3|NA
TGTGCCATGACTAGCGGGAGATACAATGAGCAGTTCTTC
CAMTSGRYNEQFF